This paragraph covers one TCR beta chain sequence. Its antigen is unidentified. V trimming: 4 bases; J trimming: 3 bases; junction bases outside the gene matches: 7. Germline values: CDR1 LNHDA, CDR2 SQIVND (reference sequence). This CDR3 has 16 amino acids. The data stem from a study of OX40 agonist ivuxolimab in advanced cancers. Study outcomes and limitations: Both blood CD4+ and CD8+ T cells showed clonal growth by week 6 at 0.1 to 3.0 mg/kg.

Sequenced by immunoSEQ multiplex PCR; TCRdb stores in-frame clones only, minus some. Of about 64,000 clones in the sample, about four fifths were seen once. The clonotype comes from an adult with an advanced solid tumor such as melanoma, head and neck, liver or kidney cancer. The sequences come from CD4+ or CD8+ T cells sorted from blood, collected in a trial of the OX40 agonist ivuxolimab. The rearrangement joins TRBV19 to TRBJ2-2; 8 bases map to TRBD1. CDR3: CASSNQGARYTGELFF. The CDR3 nucleotides are TGTGCCAGTAGTAATCAGGGGGCGCGGTACACCGGGGAGCTGTTTTTT.